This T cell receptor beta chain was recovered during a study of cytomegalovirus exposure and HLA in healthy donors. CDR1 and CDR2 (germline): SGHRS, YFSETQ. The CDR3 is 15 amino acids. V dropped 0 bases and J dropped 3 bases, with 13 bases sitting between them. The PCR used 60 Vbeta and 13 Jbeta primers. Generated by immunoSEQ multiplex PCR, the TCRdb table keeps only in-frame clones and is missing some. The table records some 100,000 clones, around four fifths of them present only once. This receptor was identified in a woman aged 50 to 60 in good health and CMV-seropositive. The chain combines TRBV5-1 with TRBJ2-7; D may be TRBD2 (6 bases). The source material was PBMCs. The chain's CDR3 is CASSLVGGAVYEQYF. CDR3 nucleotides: TGCGCCAGCAGCTTGGTGGGGGGAGCGGTCTACGAGCAGTACTTC.